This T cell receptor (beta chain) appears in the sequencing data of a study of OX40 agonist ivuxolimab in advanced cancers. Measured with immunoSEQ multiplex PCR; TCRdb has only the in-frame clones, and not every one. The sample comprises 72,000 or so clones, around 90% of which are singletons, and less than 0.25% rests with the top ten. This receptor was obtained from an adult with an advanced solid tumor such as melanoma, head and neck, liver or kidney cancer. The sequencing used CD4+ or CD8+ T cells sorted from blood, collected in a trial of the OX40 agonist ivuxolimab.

The CDR3 loop is CASKTRGANIQYF. DNA for the CDR3: TGTGCCAGCAAGACAAGGGGGGCAAACATTCAGTACTTC. The chain uses TRBV6-6 and TRBJ2-4; possibly TRBD1 or TRBD2 for D (6 bases each). Trimming took off 7 bases at V and 6 bases at J, with 13 bases between the two ends. Germline loops: CDR1 MNHNY, CDR2 SVGAGI (reference sequence). There are 13 residues in the CDR3.